This TCR beta chain came from a study of sequential checkpoint blockade in melanoma. Looking at the study overall: Arm A got nivolumab then ipilimumab; arm B the reverse, 1:1. Each arm's sequence ended with maintenance nivolumab.

Repertoires were generated with immunoSEQ multiplex PCR, while TCRdb's copy carries only in-frame clones and drops some. The sample shows some 22,000 clones, more than 80% of them seen only once. Sample treatment: randomized to nivolumab then ipilimumab (arm A) or the reverse (arm B). None of the patients previously received DNA-damaging chemotherapy. Sorted cells were live CD3+CD8+, lacking CD19 and CD56, from PBMCs. The germline gives CDR1 SQVTM, CDR2 ANQGSEA. The CDR3 is 15 amino acids. Germline trimming cut 3 bases from V and 3 bases from J; bases unmatched to any gene: 10. The sequence was obtained from a human donor with melanoma. This chain connects TRBV29-1 to TRBJ2-5; the match to TRBD2 covers 7 bases. The sample was CD8+ T cells sorted from blood (inferred from file names), taken from a patient given nivolumab and ipilimumab in sequence. The chain's CDR3 is CSVEGGELVEETQYF. The CDR3 DNA sequence: TGCAGCGTTGAGGGGGGGGAACTAGTGGAAGAGACCCAGTACTTC.